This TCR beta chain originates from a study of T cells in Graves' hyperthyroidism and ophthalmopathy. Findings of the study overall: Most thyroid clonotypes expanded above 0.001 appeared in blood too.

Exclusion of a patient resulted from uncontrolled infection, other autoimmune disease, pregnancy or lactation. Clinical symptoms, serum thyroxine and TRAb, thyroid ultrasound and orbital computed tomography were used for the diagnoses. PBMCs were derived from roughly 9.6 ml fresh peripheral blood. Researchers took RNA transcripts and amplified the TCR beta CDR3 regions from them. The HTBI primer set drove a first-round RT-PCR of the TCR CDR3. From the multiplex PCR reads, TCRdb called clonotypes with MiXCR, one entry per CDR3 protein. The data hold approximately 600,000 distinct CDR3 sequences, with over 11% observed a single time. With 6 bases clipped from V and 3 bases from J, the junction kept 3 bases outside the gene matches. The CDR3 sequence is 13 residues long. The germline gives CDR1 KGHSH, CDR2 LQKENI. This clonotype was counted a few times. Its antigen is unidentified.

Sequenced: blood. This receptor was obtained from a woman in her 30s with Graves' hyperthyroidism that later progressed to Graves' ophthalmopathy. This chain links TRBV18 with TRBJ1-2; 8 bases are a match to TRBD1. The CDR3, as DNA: TGTGCCAGCTCGACAGGGGAGGACTATGGCTACACCTTC. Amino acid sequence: CASSTGEDYGYTF.